These 14 T cell receptor beta chains share one sample of origin, sequenced in a study of identical twins. TCRdb reprocessed the 5' RACE reads with MiXCR, giving one entry per CDR3 protein. The data contain around 1.7 million distinct CDR3 sequences, about 32% of them singletons. Sequencing input: cord blood. All receptors come from a newborn girl in good health.

The V and J genes are TRBV7-2 and TRBJ2-7; 12 nucleotides match TRBD2. The CDR3 loop spans 16 amino acids. CDR1 and CDR2 from the germline V gene are SGHTA and FQGNSA. With 4 bases clipped from V and 0 bases from J, the junction kept 4 bases outside the gene matches. The CDR3 coding sequence is TGTGCCAGCAGCTACGGACTAGCGGGGTTCTCCTACGAGCAGTACTTC. It is translated as CASSYGLAGFSYEQYF.

V gene TRBV20-1 combines with J gene TRBJ2-7; 11 bases are shared with TRBD2. Germline V gene sequence: CDR1 DFQATT, CDR2 SNEGSKA (reference sequence). V lost 4 bases to trimming and J lost 7 bases; unmatched junction nucleotides: 12. This CDR3 spans 15 amino acids. The CDR3 sequence: CSAINSGGADNEQYF. Here the CDR3 DNA reads TGCAGTGCTATCAATAGCGGGGGGGCCGATAATGAGCAGTACTTC.

The chain couples TRBV11-2 to TRBJ1-2; D unclear. The V and J ends lost 2 bases and 4 bases respectively, with 17 bases between them. This CDR3 spans 16 amino acids. Germline CDR1 reads SGHAT; CDR2 reads FQNNGV. For the CDR3, the DNA is TGTGCCAGCAGCTTACCCCCTAAGACAAGGGTCTATGGCTACACCTTC. It translates to CASSLPPKTRVYGYTF.

The sample holds a few counts of this clonotype. The gene calls are TRBV20-1 and TRBJ2-3; TRBD2 agrees at 10 bases. Per the germline V gene, CDR1 is DFQATT and CDR2 is SNEGSKA (reference sequence). The CDR3 is 15 amino acids. V was pared by 4 bases and J by 3 bases, with 7 bases of the junction left unmatched. For the CDR3, the DNA is TGCAGTGCTACCTCCGGACTAGCGGCAACAGATACGCAGTATTTT. Amino acid sequence: CSATSGLAATDTQYF.

This rearrangement joins TRBV20-1 to TRBJ1-4; the D gene is possibly TRBD1 (6 bases). The ends were cut back, 6 bases at V and 7 bases at J, with 18 bases in the middle. Germline values: CDR1 DFQATT, CDR2 SNEGSKA (reference sequence). The CDR3 has 14 residues. CDR3 sequence reads: CSAPRQVGGEKLFF. The DNA of the CDR3 is TGCAGTGCGCCTCGACAGGTGGGGGGTGAAAAACTGTTTTTT.

The sample holds a few counts of this clonotype. This CDR3 reads CASSLIVLAGFTQYF. The CDR3 DNA reads TGTGCCAGCAGCCTTATAGTCCTAGCGGGTTTTACGCAGTATTTT. The chain has TRBV7-2 and TRBJ2-3, with 8 bases that match TRBD2. Germline CDR1 SGHTA, CDR2 FQGNSA. With 5 bases clipped from V and 8 bases from J, the junction kept 12 bases outside the gene matches. This CDR3 is built from 15 residues.

This clonotype was found once. The chain employs TRBV12-3 or TRBV12-4 and TRBJ2-1, with 9 bases fitting TRBD2. The junction had 14 bases not matched to a gene; V was cut back by 2 bases and J by 6 bases. This CDR3 is built from 18 residues. The CDR3 region has the DNA TGTGCCAGCAGTTTAAGGGCTAGCGGGATCCTGGAGGTCAATGAGCAGTTCTTC. It translates to CASSLRASGILEVNEQFF.

The gene calls are TRBV27 and TRBJ1-1; D not resolved. Germline V gene lookup returns CDR1 MNHEY and CDR2 SMNVEV (reference sequence). This CDR3 has 15 amino acids. The V end was cut by 2 bases, the J end by 1 base, with 11 bases between. The CDR3 loop is CASSLTYRGNTEAFF. The CDR3 nucleotides are TGTGCCAGCAGTTTAACGTACCGGGGGAACACTGAAGCTTTCTTT.

A few counts support this clonotype. The chain has TRBV4-2 and TRBJ1-1; 8 bases align to TRBD1. In germline, CDR1 is LGHNA, CDR2 YNFKEQ. The CDR3 is made up of 16 amino acids. J was trimmed by 5 bases and V by 0 bases; bases with no gene match: 8. CDR3 amino acids: CASSQDRPGGTTEAFF. In nucleotides, the CDR3 is TGTGCCAGCAGCCAAGATCGCCCAGGGGGCACGACTGAAGCTTTCTTT.

This chain uses TRBV28 with TRBJ1-2; D unresolved. The germline gives CDR1 MDHEN, CDR2 SYDVKM. The ends were cut back, 4 bases at V and 0 bases at J, with 9 bases in the middle. The CDR3 has 14 residues. Here the CDR3 reads CASSSPSSNYGYTF. The CDR3 DNA is TGTGCCAGCAGTTCCCCCTCCTCTAACTATGGCTACACCTTC.

To note about this clonotype: The junction departs from germline at one end; a sequencing error may be responsible. This chain connects TRBV28 to TRBJ2-1, with a weak D call TRBD2 (6 bases). Germline CDR1 and CDR2: MDHEN and SYDVKM. The CDR3 length is 17 residues. This CDR3 is CASSFPVAASVHNGQFF. CDR3 sequence (DNA): TGTGCCAGCAGTTTCCCTGTAGCGGCAAGCGTCCACAATGGGCAGTTCTTC.

V gene TRBV7-2 combines with J gene TRBJ1-2; D gene uncertain. V gave up 1 base and J gave up 4 bases, with 7 bases separating them. Germline-derived CDR1 and CDR2 are SGHTA and FQGNSA. This CDR3 comprises 13 residues. The DNA for the CDR3 is TGTGCCAGCAGCTTAGTGGGTATCTATGGCTACACCTTC. This sequence encodes CASSLVGIYGYTF. Combining the CDR3 with reference TRBV7-2 and TRBJ1-2 gives the whole variable domain GAGVSQSPSNKVTEKGKDVELRCDPISGHTALYWYRQSLGQGLEFLIYFQGNSAPDKSGLPSDRFSAERTGGSVSTLTIQRTQQEDSAVYLCASSLVGIYGYTFGSGTRLTVV.

This chain links TRBV30 with TRBJ1-1; a weak D match, TRBD1 (5 bases). Trimming cost V 4 bases and J 4 bases, with 10 bases left between them. This CDR3 has 12 amino acids. Germline CDR1 and CDR2: GTSNPN and SVGIG (reference sequence). CDR3 sequence reads: CAWIRVGTEAFF. The CDR3, as DNA: TGTGCCTGGATCAGGGTGGGCACTGAAGCTTTCTTT.

This rearrangement joins TRBV7-2 to TRBJ2-3; 7 positions agree with TRBD2. This CDR3 has 15 amino acids. The germline V gene encodes CDR1 SGHTA and CDR2 FQGNSA. V trimming: 5 bases; J trimming: 6 bases; junction bases outside the gene matches: 11. The CDR3 DNA reads as TGTGCCAGCAGCCCGTCTAGCGGACTGGCCGATACGCAGTATTTT. Protein product: CASSPSSGLADTQYF.